This T cell receptor beta chain derives from a study of cytomegalovirus exposure and HLA in healthy donors. Study-wide results and limits: A reported reduction in N-insertions relative to the roughly 610-donor mean was seen in an Asian-associated ancestry cluster in a later analysis. Association of some 18,000 TCR beta sequences with HLA alleles was found at 0.05 false discovery rate in a later analysis.

A multiplex PCR was run with 60 Vbeta primers and 13 Jbeta primers. Here immunoSEQ multiplex PCR was the method, and the copy in TCRdb shows in-frame clones only, minus some. The sample yields some 210,000 clones, roughly 80% seen once. Germline CDR1 reads SGDLS; CDR2 reads YYNGEE. CDR3 length: 16 amino acids. Germline trimming cut 3 bases from V and 3 bases from J; bases unmatched to any gene: 7. A word on this clone: Antigen specificity is unknown.

This receptor was taken from a woman aged 30 to 39 in good health and CMV-seropositive. Sequencing was carried out using PBMCs. V usage is TRBV9 and J usage is TRBJ2-2; 8 bases are a match to TRBD2. DNA for the CDR3: TGTGCCAGCAGCGAAGTGGCGGGGGGTTACACCGGGGAGCTGTTTTTT. Protein sequence: CASSEVAGGYTGELFF.